This entry concerns a single T cell receptor (beta chain). This entry is derived from a study of blood T cell repertoires in COVID-19. Germline loops: CDR1 SGHRS, CDR2 YFSETQ. The length of the CDR3 is 13 residues. V dropped 0 bases and J dropped 3 bases, with 6 bases sitting between them. This table comes from immunoSEQ multiplex PCR, and its TCRdb copy is limited to in-frame clones, with some not included. Here the sample spans 150,000 or so clones, 87% being singletons. The specimen was PBMCs or T cells enriched from blood (not recorded which). The V and J genes are TRBV5-1 and TRBJ1-1; no clear D gene. This TCR was recovered from a human donor with acute COVID-19. The donor label of this sample is uncertain. CDR3 nucleotides: TGCGCCAGCAGCTTGGGCGGGGACACTGAAGCTTTCTTT. Translated: CASSLGGDTEAFF.